The T cell receptor beta chain under discussion was sequenced for a study of shared clonotypes between healthy human individuals. Findings and caveats of the study: It was anticipated that sequencing depth would influence how many clonotypes donors shared.

TCRdb's table, derived via immunoSEQ multiplex PCR, lists solely in-frame clones and lacks some. The data show about 2.4 million clones, over 85% seen once. Concerning this clone: Its antigen remains unidentified.

The CDR3 covers 15 residues. V lost 0 bases, J lost 7 bases, and 6 bases stayed unmatched. Germline CDR1 is LGHNA and CDR2 is YNFKEQ. The gene calls are TRBV4-2 and TRBJ1-5; the match to TRBD1 covers 7 bases. Sequencing was performed on naive CD4+ T cells from PBMCs. As to subset: CD45RA+ positively selected. The sequence came from a man aged 18 to 30 in good health. Some clones in this sample may be carry-over from other donors' samples. In DNA form, the CDR3 reads TGTGCCAGCAGCCAAGAACAGGGGATGGGCCAGCCCCAGCATTTT. It encodes CASSQEQGMGQPQHF.